Below are 15 T cell receptor beta chains sequenced from a single sample in a study of blood T cell repertoires in COVID-19. Clones were read by immunoSEQ multiplex PCR, and TCRdb kept only the in-frame ones, dropping some. The table records about 150,000 clones, roughly 86% of them present only once. Sequencing used peripheral blood. The receptors were gathered from a human donor in a cohort sampled during active COVID-19.

The chain has TRBV5-1 and TRBJ1-2; D may be TRBD1 (6 bases). The V end lost 4 bases, the J end lost 2 bases, and 12 bases lay between the germline ends. The germline V gene encodes CDR1 SGHRS and CDR2 YFSETQ. The CDR3 contains 14 residues. CDR3 bases: TGCGCCAGCAGCCTCAGCGGACAGAACTATGGCTACACCTTC. The encoded protein is CASSLSGQNYGYTF. The full variable domain, in which reference TRBV5-1 and TRBJ1-2 provide the parts outside the CDR3, is KAGVTQTPRYLIKTRGQQVTLSCSPISGHRSVSWYQQTPGQGLQFLFEYFSETQRNKGNFPGRFSGRQFSNSRSEMNVSTLELGDSALYLCASSLSGQNYGYTFGSGTRLTVV.

This clone was detected only a few times. The chain couples TRBV4-2 to TRBJ2-5; the D gene is possibly TRBD2 (5 bases). The CDR3 length is 19 residues. Germline V gives CDR1 LGHNA, CDR2 YNFKEQ. The V end was cut by 0 bases, the J end by 7 bases, with 27 bases between. CDR3 DNA: TGTGCCAGCAGCCAAGATTTCCCCGCCCCGAGTCTACCGAGGGCGACCCAGTACTTC. Translation: CASSQDFPAPSLPRATQYF.

The CDR3 region is CASSHTPNPGQGYEQYF. Written as DNA, the CDR3 is TGTGCCAGCAGCCATACCCCGAATCCGGGACAGGGCTACGAGCAGTACTTC. The chain uses TRBV7-2 and TRBJ2-7; 9 positions agree with TRBD1. This CDR3 contains 17 residues. The trim removed 5 bases at V and 3 bases at J, leaving 14 bases unmatched. Germline CDR1 reads SGHTA; CDR2 reads FQGNSA.

The CDR3 bases are TGTGCCAGCAGTTACCGGCAGGGGAGTGAAAAACTGTTTTTT. As protein: CASSYRQGSEKLFF. The chain employs TRBV6-6 and TRBJ1-4, with a possible D match to TRBD1 (6 bases). The V gene's germline CDR1 is MNHNY and CDR2 SVGAGI (reference sequence). V gave up 2 bases and J gave up 7 bases, with 11 bases separating them. This CDR3 has 14 residues.

The J gene is TRBJ2-7, the V gene TRBV5-1; weak D call: TRBD1 (5 bases). The length of the CDR3 is 14 residues. Germline V gene data show CDR1 as SGHRS and CDR2 as YFSETQ. Trimming removed 2 bases at V and 0 bases at J, with 9 bases between. The CDR3: CASSLSGPSYEQYF. The CDR3 nucleotides read TGCGCCAGCAGCTTATCAGGGCCCTCCTACGAGCAGTACTTC.

This clone is a singleton in its sample. The chain employs TRBV4-3 and TRBJ2-5, with TRBD2 identical over 8 bases. V lost 3 bases to trimming and J lost 0 bases; unmatched junction nucleotides: 3. This CDR3 spans 15 amino acids. Germline-derived CDR1 and CDR2 are LGHNA and YSLEER. As DNA, the CDR3 is TGCGCCAGCAGCCAGGTAGCGGGAAACCAAGAGACCCAGTACTTC. Protein sequence: CASSQVAGNQETQYF.

The chain joins TRBV19 to TRBJ1-5; 9 bases are a match to TRBD1. Germline CDR1 and CDR2: LNHDA and SQIVND (reference sequence). J lost 5 bases, V lost 5 bases, and 7 bases had no gene match. The CDR3 sequence is 15 residues long. DNA of the CDR3: TGTGCCAGTAGTCCCTGGGACAGGGTGGATCAGCCCCAGCATTTT. This sequence encodes CASSPWDRVDQPQHF.

This clone was seen a handful of times. The chain links TRBV7-6 to TRBJ2-1; TRBD2 matches 9 bases. Germline CDR1 SGHVS, CDR2 FNYEAQ. With 4 bases clipped from V and 6 bases from J, the junction kept 7 bases outside the gene matches. The CDR3 consists of 15 residues. The DNA for the CDR3 is TGTGCCAGCAGCTCGAATAGCGGGAGAGGCAATGAGCAGTTCTTC. Protein sequence: CASSSNSGRGNEQFF.

V and J are TRBV6-6 and TRBJ2-7, with 8 bases that match TRBD2. Germline CDR1 and CDR2: MNHNY and SVGAGI (reference sequence). The CDR3 loop spans 15 amino acids. J was trimmed by 4 bases and V by 6 bases; bases with no gene match: 11. The CDR3 here is CASRRGGSLEYEQYF. DNA of the CDR3: TGTGCCAGCAGACGCGGGGGGTCCCTAGAGTACGAGCAGTACTTC.

V is TRBV12-5 and J is TRBJ2-1; 8 nucleotides agree with TRBD2. The CDR3 totals 16 residues. V lost 0 bases to trimming and J lost 9 bases; unmatched junction nucleotides: 10. Germline values: CDR1 LGHNT, CDR2 FRNRAP. Here the CDR3 DNA reads TGTGCTAGTGGTTTGGTAGTCGGGAGGGCTACGGGTGAGCAGTTCTTC. Translating it yields CASGLVVGRATGEQFF.

The chain uses TRBV5-1 and TRBJ2-1; no definite D call. This CDR3 spans 12 amino acids. V gave up 2 bases and J gave up 6 bases, with 6 bases separating them. From germline, CDR1 is SGHRS and CDR2 YFSETQ. The CDR3 region is CASSFQINEQFF. CDR3 bases: TGCGCCAGCAGCTTCCAGATCAATGAGCAGTTCTTC. The complete variable domain, with remaining parts taken from reference TRBV5-1 and TRBJ2-1, reads KAGVTQTPRYLIKTRGQQVTLSCSPISGHRSVSWYQQTPGQGLQFLFEYFSETQRNKGNFPGRFSGRQFSNSRSEMNVSTLELGDSALYLCASSFQINEQFFGPGTRLTVL.

V gene TRBV6-6 combines with J gene TRBJ2-6, with a tentative D call TRBD2 (7 bases). V gave up 6 bases and J gave up 6 bases, with 18 bases separating them. Germline assignment: CDR1 MNHNY and CDR2 SVGAGI (reference sequence). CDR3 size: 16 residues. The CDR3, as DNA: TGTGCCAGCAGACTGGGGGGGCCTGCTCAGGCCAACGTCCTGACTTTC. It codes for CASRLGGPAQANVLTF.

CDR3 in amino acids: CASSHYPFGDHQTQYF. CDR3 nucleotide sequence: TGTGCCAGCAGCCACTATCCCTTCGGAGACCACCAGACCCAGTACTTC. V gene TRBV3-1 (or the pseudogene TRBV3-2) combines with J gene TRBJ2-5; no definite D call. Trimming removed 3 bases from V and 6 bases from J, with 20 bases in between. The germline gives CDR1 LGHDT, CDR2 YNNKEL (reference sequence). The CDR3 has 16 amino acids.

The chain combines TRBV19 with TRBJ2-1; 14 nucleotides agree with TRBD2. Trimming cost V 6 bases and J 8 bases; bases outside gene matches: 15. Germline CDR1 reads LNHDA; CDR2 reads SQIVND (reference sequence). This CDR3 contains 18 residues. CDR3 sequence reads: CASRLTGLAGGSRDEQFF. The CDR3 DNA follows: TGTGCCAGTAGACTCACTGGACTAGCGGGAGGTTCGCGCGATGAGCAGTTCTTC.

This clone has only a few counts. The V call is TRBV18, the J call TRBJ2-7, with 9 bases fitting TRBD1. This CDR3 has 15 residues. Trimming removed 3 bases from V and 4 bases from J; junction bases left unmatched: 7. Germline V gene data show CDR1 as KGHSH and CDR2 as LQKENI. CDR3 sequence: CASSPPGTGTYEQYF. In nucleotides, the CDR3 is TGTGCCAGCTCACCGCCCGGGACAGGGACTTACGAGCAGTACTTC.